These 27 T cell receptor beta chains originate from one sample sequenced in a study of shared clonotypes between healthy human individuals. Here immunoSEQ multiplex PCR was the method, and the copy in TCRdb shows in-frame clones only, minus some. The sample lists roughly 200,000 clones, 65% to 80% seen once, with over 9.5% in the top ten. The sample consisted of memory CD4+ T cells sorted from blood. Subset defined: CD45RA-negative fraction. These receptors were obtained from a man in his thirties or forties in good health.

This clone was recorded a few times. The chain employs TRBV5-4 and TRBJ2-7; 15 bases match TRBD2. V lost 4 bases and J lost 0; bases outside the gene matches: 2. Germline V gene data show CDR1 as SGHNT and CDR2 as YYREEE (reference sequence). The CDR3 covers 16 residues. This chain's CDR3 is CASSAGLAGGSYEQYF. The CDR3 DNA follows: TGTGCCAGCAGCGCGGGACTAGCGGGAGGCTCCTACGAGCAGTACTTC.

This clone was seen more than once but under ten times. The J gene is TRBJ1-2, the V gene TRBV9; D might be TRBD1 (5 bases). V gave up 0 bases and J gave up 4 bases, with 10 bases separating them. Germline CDR1 SGDLS, CDR2 YYNGEE. The CDR3 contains 14 residues. The chain's CDR3 is CASSVDRWPYGYTF. CDR3 nucleotide sequence: TGTGCCAGCAGCGTAGACAGGTGGCCCTATGGCTACACCTTC.

This chain uses TRBV28 with TRBJ2-1; D is unclear. Looked up from germline, CDR1 is MDHEN and CDR2 is SYDVKM. The CDR3 runs to 13 residues. V was trimmed by 5 bases and J by 6 bases, leaving 11 bases between them. CDR3 sequence reads: CASSRGRSNEQFF. CDR3 sequence (DNA): TGTGCCAGCAGTAGAGGACGGAGCAATGAGCAGTTCTTC.

The V and J genes are TRBV10-3 and TRBJ1-1; TRBD1 might be the D (5 bases). The length of the CDR3 is 12 residues. V was trimmed by 10 bases and J by 1 base, leaving 10 bases between them. CDR1 and CDR2 (germline): ENHRY, SYGVKD. CDR3 protein: CASGTANTEAFF. The DNA for the CDR3 is TGTGCCAGCGGGACGGCGAACACTGAAGCTTTCTTT.

V usage is TRBV5-1 and J usage is TRBJ2-6; TRBD1 aligns across 7 bases. Germline loops: CDR1 SGHRS, CDR2 YFSETQ. CDR3 length: 16 residues. The V gene end was trimmed by 7 bases and the J gene end by 2 bases; junction bases not matched to a gene: 9. CDR3 region: CASDAQGGAGANVLTF. In nucleotides, the CDR3 is TGCGCCAGCGATGCCCAAGGGGGCGCTGGGGCCAACGTCCTGACTTTC.

In DNA, the CDR3 is TGCGCCAGCAGCTTGGGGGAGAACAATGAGCAGTTCTTC. Translation gives CASSLGENNEQFF. The gene calls are TRBV5-1 and TRBJ2-1, with D perhaps TRBD2 (5 bases). The CDR3 has 13 amino acids. Germline CDR1 is SGHRS and CDR2 is YFSETQ. V lost 0 bases and J lost 5, with 6 bases in between.

V and J are TRBV11-1 and TRBJ2-7, with 8 bases matching TRBD2. CDR1 and CDR2 (germline): SGHAT, FQDESV (reference sequence). The CDR3 spans 18 residues. J gave up 0 bases and V 5 bases, and 15 bases lay outside the gene matches. The CDR3: CASSHPGTSGPFSYEQYF. As DNA, the CDR3 is TGTGCCAGCAGCCATCCCGGGACTAGTGGCCCTTTCTCCTACGAGCAGTACTTC.

In this sample, this clone turned up a few times. The genes are TRBV15 and TRBJ1-5; a possible D gene is TRBD1 (5 bases). Germline V gene sequence: CDR1 LNHNV, CDR2 YYDKDF (reference sequence). This CDR3 is built from 15 residues. V lost 0 bases to trimming and J lost 6 bases, with 12 bases between them. The DNA of the CDR3 is TGTGCCACCAGCAGAGATCGGGGCAGGGTTCAGCCCCAGCATTTT. Encoded protein: CATSRDRGRVQPQHF.

The rearrangement joins TRBV5-1 to TRBJ1-2; 10 nucleotides line up with TRBD1. Germline-derived CDR1 and CDR2 are SGHRS and YFSETQ. V was pared by 4 bases and J by 6 bases, with 9 bases of the junction left unmatched. CDR3 length: 15 residues. The chain's CDR3 is CASSLNTGTGDGYTF. CDR3 bases: TGCGCCAGCAGCCTAAATACCGGGACAGGGGATGGCTACACCTTC.

The chain carries TRBV5-4 and TRBJ2-7; 9 bases are a match to TRBD2. V lost 2 bases and J lost 4; bases outside the gene matches: 10. The germline gives CDR1 SGHNT, CDR2 YYREEE (reference sequence). This CDR3 is 16 amino acids long. CDR3 region: CASSFLRAGGGYEQYF. For the CDR3, the DNA is TGTGCCAGCAGCTTTTTACGAGCGGGAGGAGGTTACGAGCAGTACTTC.

This chain links TRBV5-1 with TRBJ2-3; 7 bases are shared with TRBD2. Germline trimming cut 2 bases from V and 2 bases from J; bases unmatched to any gene: 5. The CDR3 has 15 residues. Germline V gene data show CDR1 as SGHRS and CDR2 as YFSETQ. The CDR3 DNA follows: TGCGCCAGCAGCTTAGTACTAGCGAACACAGATACGCAGTATTTT. This gives the protein CASSLVLANTDTQYF.

This clone was seen a few times. The rearrangement joins TRBV19 to TRBJ2-3; TRBD1 is a possible D gene (6 bases). V was shortened by 9 bases and J by 4 bases, with 14 bases between the two germline ends. CDR3 length equals 13 residues. Looked up from germline, CDR1 is LNHDA and CDR2 is SQIVND (reference sequence). The CDR3 sequence: CASGSGAADTQYF. The CDR3 nucleotides read TGTGCCAGCGGTTCAGGGGCTGCAGATACGCAGTATTTT.

The chain is built from TRBV7-8 and TRBJ1-5; 8 positions match TRBD1. The CDR3 runs 15 residues. Germline V CDR1 and CDR2: SGHVS, FQNEAQ. J lost 5 bases, V lost 1 base, and 4 bases had no gene match. The CDR3: CASSLVGTGHQPQHF. In DNA form, the CDR3 reads TGTGCCAGCAGCTTAGTTGGGACAGGTCATCAGCCCCAGCATTTT.

The V gene is TRBV6-5, the J gene TRBJ2-3; 7 bases agree with TRBD2. Germline values: CDR1 MNHEY, CDR2 SVGAGI. The CDR3 totals 14 residues. Trimming cost V 2 bases and J 3 bases; bases outside gene matches: 2. The chain's CDR3 is CASSYPAGTDTQYF. CDR3 bases: TGTGCCAGCAGTTACCCAGCGGGAACAGATACGCAGTATTTT.

V gene TRBV11-3 combines with J gene TRBJ2-7; 10 bases are shared with TRBD2. The CDR3 spans 16 residues. Germline CDR1 reads SGHNT; CDR2 reads YENEEA. Losses at the gene ends were 2 bases for V and 7 bases for J; bases not matched to a gene: 11. The CDR3 reads CASSLREASGSGEQYF. CDR3 coding DNA: TGTGCCAGCAGCTTACGGGAGGCTAGCGGGAGTGGAGAGCAGTACTTC.

The chain employs TRBV12-1 and TRBJ2-7; the DNA was not used to check the table's D call, TRBD2. TRBV12-1 is marked as a pseudogene. CDR3 length: 16 amino acids. The CDR3 sequence is CASSFGRREKIYEQYF. DNA of the CDR3: TGTGCCAGCAGCTTTGGTCGGCGGGAGAAGATTTACGAGCAGTACTTC.

The rearrangement uses TRBV7-6 and TRBJ2-5; TRBD2 agrees at 9 bases. The CDR3 covers 15 residues. V lost 5 bases and J lost 2; bases outside the gene matches: 6. Germline V gene data show CDR1 as SGHVS and CDR2 as FNYEAQ. The CDR3 loop is CASSPTSGRQETQYF. CDR3 in DNA: TGTGCCAGCAGCCCGACTAGCGGTAGACAAGAGACCCAGTACTTC.

V is TRBV20-1 and J is TRBJ2-1; no clear D gene. V was cut by 5 bases and J by 7 bases, with 9 bases left in between. The germline gives CDR1 DFQATT, CDR2 SNEGSKA (reference sequence). The CDR3 covers 11 residues. CDR3 residues: CSASSRNEQFF. CDR3 nucleotides: TGCAGTGCTTCGAGTCGGAATGAGCAGTTCTTC.

For this clone: Its ends do not fully match the called genes, so a read error is possible. The chain links TRBV11-2 to TRBJ1-1; D gene uncertain. Germline V gene data show CDR1 as SGHAT and CDR2 as FQNNGV. The CDR3 consists of 14 residues. In DNA, the CDR3 is TGTGCCAGCAGCCTAGAGCACACATCTAGGGAAGCTTTCTTT. This gives the protein CASSLEHTSREAFF.

The gene calls are TRBV2 and TRBJ2-7, with 8 bases lining up with TRBD1. J gave up 4 bases and V 7 bases, and 3 bases lay outside the gene matches. Germline CDR1 and CDR2: SNHLY and FYNNEI. The CDR3 contains 12 residues. DNA of the CDR3: TGTGCCAGCAATGGACAGGGATACGAGCAGTACTTC. This sequence encodes CASNGQGYEQYF.

The table lists this clone with a few counts. The chain carries TRBV18 and TRBJ2-7; 8 bases fit TRBD1. The CDR3 sequence is 16 residues long. J gave up 4 bases and V 5 bases, and 13 bases lay outside the gene matches. Germline V CDR1 and CDR2: KGHSH, LQKENI. The CDR3 is CASSVRETGVSYEQYF. The CDR3, as DNA: TGTGCCAGCTCAGTTCGCGAGACAGGGGTTTCGTACGAGCAGTACTTC.

The rearrangement uses TRBV6-5 and TRBJ1-2, with D possibly TRBD1 on 6 matching bases. The CDR3 has 13 amino acids. Per the germline V gene, CDR1 is MNHEY and CDR2 is SVGAGI. With 6 bases removed from V and 3 bases from J, the gap between germline ends came to 11 bases. CDR3 nucleotides: TGTGCCAGCAGGACAGGCAGATACTATGGCTACACCTTC. Amino acids: CASRTGRYYGYTF.

This clone was seen a single time. J is TRBJ2-1 and V is TRBV5-5, with 10 bases identical to TRBD2. The length of the CDR3 is 15 residues. The V segment lost 1 base and the J segment 6 bases; nucleotides outside the gene matches: 4. Per the germline V gene, CDR1 is SGHKS and CDR2 is YYEKEE (reference sequence). The CDR3 DNA sequence: TGTGCCAGCAGCTTGCTAGCGGGAGCAGGCAATGAGCAGTTCTTC. It yields the protein CASSLLAGAGNEQFF.

This clone was found once. The rearrangement links TRBV11-3 to TRBJ2-1; 10 bases align to TRBD1. Germline assignment: CDR1 SGHNT and CDR2 YENEEA. V was pared by 4 bases and J by 2 bases, with 2 bases of the junction left unmatched. CDR3 size: 15 residues. This CDR3 reads CASSSGQGTYNEQFF. As DNA, the CDR3 is TGTGCCAGCAGCTCGGGACAGGGGACCTACAATGAGCAGTTCTTC.

This sequence joins TRBV7-6 and TRBJ2-1; 7 bases match TRBD2. The CDR3 runs 15 residues. V trimming: 4 bases; J trimming: 1 base; junction bases outside the gene matches: 4. Looked up from germline, CDR1 is SGHVS and CDR2 is FNYEAQ. The DNA for the CDR3 is TGTGCCAGCAGCTCGGGGGAGGGGTCCTACAATGAGCAGTTCTTC. Protein: CASSSGEGSYNEQFF.

The V call is TRBV5-4, the J call TRBJ2-1; TRBD2 agrees at 8 bases. Trimming removed 0 bases from V and 8 bases from J; junction bases left unmatched: 7. This CDR3 comprises 15 residues. The germline CDR1 and CDR2 sequences are SGHNT and YYREEE (reference sequence). The CDR3 bases are TGTGCCAGCAGCTTGGACGGACTAGCTTTCGATGAGCAGTTCTTC. It is translated as CASSLDGLAFDEQFF.

This chain uses TRBV7-3 with TRBJ1-1; no clear D. This CDR3 has 13 residues. V was cut by 3 bases and J by 8 bases, with 13 bases left in between. The germline V gene encodes CDR1 SGHTA and CDR2 FQGTGA. The CDR3 spells CASSLAPSREAFF. In DNA, the CDR3 is TGTGCCAGCAGCTTGGCTCCCTCGCGGGAAGCTTTCTTT.